One sample yielded the 26 T cell receptor beta chains listed below, sequenced in a study of cytomegalovirus exposure and HLA in healthy donors. Use of 60 Vbeta and 13 Jbeta primers characterized the PCR. Assay used: immunoSEQ multiplex PCR; TCRdb lists only in-frame clones, some missing. The sample shows 100,000 to 150,000 clones, around two thirds of them seen only once. The sample taken for sequencing was PBMCs. The receptors here all came from a woman aged 40 to 50 in good health and CMV-seropositive.

This clone appeared once. The rearrangement joins TRBV19 to TRBJ1-5; 9 nucleotides line up with TRBD1. The CDR3 is made up of 15 amino acids. The trim removed 1 base at V and 3 bases at J, leaving 1 base unmatched. Germline-derived CDR1 and CDR2 are LNHDA and SQIVND (reference sequence). DNA for the CDR3: TGTGCCAGTAGTATAGGACAGGGGGTCAATCAGCCCCAGCATTTT. Translated: CASSIGQGVNQPQHF. Full variable domain (rest looked up from reference TRBV19 and TRBJ1-5): DGGITQSPKYLFRKEGQNVTLSCEQNLNHDAMYWYRQDPGQGLRLIYYSQIVNDFQKGDIAEGYSVSREKKESFPLTVTSAQKNPTAFYLCASSIGQGVNQPQHFGDGTRLSIL.

This clone has only a few counts. The genes are TRBV28 and TRBJ2-7; D may be TRBD2 (6 bases). Per germline, CDR1 MDHEN and CDR2 SYDVKM. V dropped 6 bases and J dropped 2 bases, with 14 bases sitting between them. The CDR3 sequence is 14 residues long. The CDR3: CASSRGRQTYEQYF. The CDR3 DNA is TGTGCCAGCAGCCGAGGGAGGCAGACCTACGAGCAGTACTTC.

This chain joins TRBV7-2 and TRBJ1-1; 7 bases are shared with TRBD1. Per germline, CDR1 SGHTA and CDR2 FQGNSA. With V trimmed by 5 bases and J by 5 bases, 11 bases remained unmatched. This CDR3 is 15 amino acids long. For the CDR3, the DNA is TGTGCCAGCAGCCCCCGGACAGGTTTTTTGACTGAAGCTTTCTTT. Translating it yields CASSPRTGFLTEAFF.

This clone was counted only a few times. The chain recombines TRBV6-4 with TRBJ1-1, with a tentative D call TRBD1 (6 bases). Germline V gene lookup returns CDR1 MRHNA and CDR2 SNTAGT. The germline V and J ends were trimmed by 5 bases and 4 bases, with 14 bases remaining between them. The CDR3 is 14 amino acids. Here the CDR3 reads CASSPQGGVTEAFF. Here the CDR3 DNA reads TGTGCCAGCAGTCCCCAAGGGGGGGTCACTGAAGCTTTCTTT.

The chain couples TRBV4-2 to TRBJ1-5; weak D call: TRBD1 (5 bases). V was clipped by 0 bases and J by 5 bases, with 14 bases between them. Germline V gene data show CDR1 as LGHNA and CDR2 as YNFKEQ. The CDR3 is 16 residues long. CDR3 DNA sequence: TGTGCCAGCAGCCAAGAAGGCCAGGGATATCATCAGCCCCAGCATTTT. This sequence encodes CASSQEGQGYHQPQHF.

This clone was counted only a few times. This sequence joins TRBV7-9 and TRBJ2-7; the D gene is possibly TRBD1 (6 bases). Trimming removed 5 bases from V and 3 bases from J, with 17 bases in between. The CDR3 runs to 15 residues. Germline V lookup: CDR1 SEHNR, CDR2 FQNEAQ (reference sequence). CDR3 coding DNA: TGTGCCAGCAGCACTCAGTACCGGGACAACTACGAGCAGTACTTC. Encoded protein: CASSTQYRDNYEQYF.

This rearrangement joins TRBV6-5 to TRBJ1-1; D unclear. V shed 6 bases and J shed 4 bases, with 18 bases lying between them. The CDR3 length is 15 residues. Germline assignment: CDR1 MNHEY and CDR2 SVGAGI. The CDR3 spells CASSLIATPSTEAFF. For the CDR3, the DNA is TGTGCCAGCAGCTTAATTGCAACTCCTAGCACTGAAGCTTTCTTT.

This chain links TRBV29-1 with TRBJ1-1, with TRBD1 identical over 8 bases. The CDR3 covers 13 residues. J gave up 3 bases and V 6 bases, and 6 bases lay outside the gene matches. Germline lookup yields CDR1 SQVTM and CDR2 ANQGSEA. CDR3 protein: CSVGQGGYTEAFF. Written as DNA, the CDR3 is TGCAGCGTAGGACAGGGAGGGTACACTGAAGCTTTCTTT.

This rearrangement joins TRBV19 to TRBJ2-3; 15 bases map to TRBD2. The CDR3 contains 20 residues. The junction had 8 bases not matched to a gene; V was cut back by 1 base and J by 0 bases. Germline V gene sequence: CDR1 LNHDA, CDR2 SQIVND (reference sequence). The CDR3 protein is CASSIALSGLAGGSTDTQYF. The CDR3 DNA sequence: TGTGCCAGTAGTATAGCATTATCGGGACTAGCGGGGGGAAGCACAGATACGCAGTATTTT.

This chain uses TRBV5-1 with TRBJ2-1; the match to TRBD2 covers 7 bases. V trimming: 4 bases; J trimming: 6 bases; junction bases outside the gene matches: 7. CDR3 size: 14 residues. Looked up from germline, CDR1 is SGHRS and CDR2 is YFSETQ. The DNA for the CDR3 is TGCGCCAGCAGCCCCTACGGACTAGTCAATGAGCAGTTCTTC. Amino acids: CASSPYGLVNEQFF.

The chain couples TRBV19 to TRBJ1-2; D is unresolved. CDR1 and CDR2 (germline): LNHDA, SQIVND (reference sequence). The CDR3 is made up of 14 amino acids. V lost 3 bases and J 4 bases, leaving 12 bases between the germline ends. This CDR3 reads CASSMLVAAYGYTF. The CDR3 DNA reads TGTGCCAGTAGTATGTTGGTAGCTGCCTATGGCTACACCTTC.

The genes are TRBV13 and TRBJ1-1, with D possibly TRBD1 on 6 matching bases. Germline V gives CDR1 PRHDT, CDR2 FYEKMQ (reference sequence). The CDR3 spans 15 residues. V was clipped by 5 bases and J by 0 bases, with 13 bases between them. CDR3 sequence (DNA): TGTGCCAGCAGCACGGACAGCGCTTTGAACACTGAAGCTTTCTTT. Protein: CASSTDSALNTEAFF.

The CDR3 loop reads CASRQTANEKLFF. CDR3 DNA: TGTGCCAGCAGACAGACAGCTAATGAAAAACTGTTTTTT. The V call is TRBV6-5, the J call TRBJ1-4; D is perhaps TRBD1 (5 bases). Trimming took off 6 bases at V and 3 bases at J, with 8 bases between the two ends. The CDR3 has 13 residues. Germline V lookup: CDR1 MNHEY, CDR2 SVGAGI.

This chain joins TRBV9 and TRBJ2-1; D is possibly TRBD1 (6 bases). The germline gives CDR1 SGDLS, CDR2 YYNGEE. This CDR3 has 16 residues. Trimming cost V 0 bases and J 8 bases, with 18 bases left between them. The DNA of the CDR3 is TGTGCCAGCAGCGTAGCGTCCAGGGGCCAGTGGTATGAGCAGTTCTTC. This sequence encodes CASSVASRGQWYEQFF.

The chain joins TRBV2 to TRBJ1-2; D is undetermined. Germline loops: CDR1 SNHLY, CDR2 FYNNEI. CDR3 length: 12 amino acids. Trimming removed 4 bases from V and 4 bases from J, with 7 bases in between. CDR3 in DNA: TGTGCCAGCAGTGCTAGTGGCTATGGCTACACCTTC. It codes for CASSASGYGYTF.

This clone turned up a few times. Relative to the germline gene, one junction end is altered; a read error may explain this. The chain couples TRBV10-3 to TRBJ2-1, with TRBD1 matching over 7 bases. This CDR3 is 14 amino acids long. CDR1 and CDR2 from the germline V gene are ENHRY and SYGVKD. The CDR3: CASSRQGSYNEQFF. The CDR3 DNA sequence: TGTGCCAGCAGTCGACAGGGTAGCTACAATGAGCAGTTCTTC.

The CDR3 sequence is CASRTGGIGQPQHF. The CDR3, as DNA: TGTGCCAGCAGGACAGGGGGAATTGGACAACCCCAGCATTTT. This chain uses TRBV27 with TRBJ1-5; 9 bases match TRBD1. This CDR3 region has 14 residues. Germline lookup yields CDR1 MNHEY and CDR2 SMNVEV (reference sequence). The V segment lost 6 bases and the J segment 10 bases; nucleotides outside the gene matches: 10.

This rearrangement joins TRBV14 to TRBJ1-6; possibly TRBD1 for D (5 bases). Germline lookup yields CDR1 SGHDN and CDR2 FVKESK. CDR3 size: 15 residues. The V gene lost 2 bases and the J gene lost 8 bases, with 13 bases spanning the gap. CDR3 DNA: TGTGCCAGCAGCCAAAAGGCAGGGCGGTATTCACCCCTCCACTTT. It is translated as CASSQKAGRYSPLHF. Using reference TRBV14 and TRBJ1-6 for the parts outside the CDR3, the full variable domain is EAGVTQFPSHSVIEKGQTVTLRCDPISGHDNLYWYRRVMGKEIKFLLHFVKESKQDESGMPNNRFLAERTGGTYSTLKVQPAELEDSGVYFCASSQKAGRYSPLHFGNGTRLTVT.

The chain uses TRBV4-3 and TRBJ1-4; D is possibly TRBD1 (5 bases). There are 16 residues in the CDR3. The V end was cut by 1 base, the J end by 13 bases, with 22 bases between. Germline V CDR1 and CDR2: LGHNA, YSLEER. This CDR3 reads CASSQGGGAAGYGLFF. In DNA, the CDR3 is TGCGCCAGCAGCCAAGGTGGAGGGGCCGCGGGTTACGGACTGTTTTTT.

This sequence joins TRBV9 and TRBJ2-2; TRBD2 might be the D (6 bases). CDR3 length: 15 amino acids. Trimming left V 0 bases short and J 4 bases short, with 10 bases between. Looked up from germline, CDR1 is SGDLS and CDR2 is YYNGEE. In DNA form, the CDR3 reads TGTGCCAGCAGCGTAGAGTGGGGAGGCACCGGGGAGCTGTTTTTT. Amino acids: CASSVEWGGTGELFF.

The rearrangement uses TRBV4-3 and TRBJ1-5; 7 bases are shared with TRBD1. Looked up from germline, CDR1 is LGHNA and CDR2 is YSLEER. V lost 1 base and J lost 7; bases outside the gene matches: 7. The CDR3 has 15 residues. The CDR3 bases are TGCGCCAGCAGCCAAGGGAGAACAGGGGCCCAGCCCCAGCATTTT. Its translation is CASSQGRTGAQPQHF.

The chain is built from TRBV4-3 and TRBJ1-5, with D uncertain. Trimming took off 0 bases at V and 6 bases at J, with 6 bases between the two ends. The CDR3 covers 13 residues. Germline V gene lookup returns CDR1 LGHNA and CDR2 YSLEER. Here the CDR3 reads CASSQDLTQPQHF. In DNA, the CDR3 is TGCGCCAGCAGCCAAGATCTAACTCAGCCCCAGCATTTT.

This clone turned up a few times. The chain uses TRBV9 and TRBJ2-1, with 11 bases lining up with TRBD2. The V gene's germline CDR1 is SGDLS and CDR2 YYNGEE. The length of the CDR3 is 16 residues. V was clipped by 0 bases and J by 7 bases; unmatched bases: 6. The CDR3 DNA follows: TGTGCCAGCAGCGTAGGGATAGCGGGGGGGCAAAATGAGCAGTTCTTC. It yields the protein CASSVGIAGGQNEQFF.

The chain recombines TRBV11-1 with TRBJ1-4; D unresolved. The V end was cut by 3 bases, the J end by 6 bases, with 11 bases between. The CDR3 contains 14 residues. CDR1 and CDR2 from the germline V gene are SGHAT and FQDESV (reference sequence). The CDR3 DNA reads as TGTGCCAGCAGCTTCTCCCGGGGTGATGAAAAACTGTTTTTT. This encodes CASSFSRGDEKLFF. The whole variable domain, filled in from reference TRBV11-1 and TRBJ1-4, reads EAEVAQSPRYKITEKSQAVAFWCDPISGHATLYWYRQILGQGPELLVQFQDESVVDDSQLPKDRFSAERLKGVDSTLKIQPAELGDSAMYLCASSFSRGDEKLFFGSGTQLSVL.

The CDR3 protein is CASRDLNTEAFF. CDR3 nucleotide sequence: TGTGCCAGCAGGGATTTGAACACTGAAGCTTTCTTT. The genes are TRBV19 and TRBJ1-1; TRBD1 might be the D (5 bases). The CDR3 is 12 residues long. Germline loops: CDR1 LNHDA, CDR2 SQIVND (reference sequence). Between the trimmed V and J ends, which lost 9 bases and 0 bases, there was a span of 8 bases.

This clone was detected a few times. The gene calls are TRBV28 and TRBJ1-2, with a tentative D call TRBD1 (6 bases). Trimming stripped 7 bases from V and 8 bases from J, with 14 bases between. The V gene's germline CDR1 is MDHEN and CDR2 SYDVKM. The CDR3 runs to 12 residues. The CDR3 nucleotides read TGTGCCAGCACGGACAGCTCTAGAGGCTACACCTTC. This sequence encodes CASTDSSRGYTF.